A selection of T cell receptor beta chains follows, all from one sample in a study of T cell responses to AZD1222 COVID-19 vaccine. The data were produced by immunoSEQ multiplex PCR, yet TCRdb's version contains in-frame clones alone and is incomplete. This table has 80,000 to 100,000 clones, about 89% appearing once. The source material was peripheral blood, sampled 28 days after the second AZD1222 dose. The source is an adult who received the AZD1222 COVID-19 vaccine. CDR3s include the opening cysteine and the closing phenylalanine or tryptophan. The order of the fields is D gene, V gene, clone size, J gene, CDR3 protein, CDR3 DNA. D genes are given only for firm matches. Clone size is given for some rows only: seen once, a few or many times, or a class if the clone is expanded.

D: TRBD1
V: TRBV7-2
size: NA
J: TRBJ1-1
CDR3: CASSHRDRGQFAFF
DNA: TGTGCCAGCAGCCACCGGGACAGGGGGCAGTTTGCTTTCTTT

D: NA
V: TRBV2
size: NA
J: TRBJ2-1
CDR3: CASSRSGPGGDEQFF
DNA: TGTGCCAGCAGTCGGAGCGGGCCCGGGGGCGATGAGCAGTTCTTC

D: TRBD1
V: TRBV5-1
size: once
J: TRBJ1-2
CDR3: CASSRTGTGNGYTF
DNA: TGCGCCAGCAGCAGGACCGGGACAGGGAATGGCTACACCTTC

D: NA
V: TRBV29-1
size: NA
J: TRBJ1-3
CDR3: CSVEVRALSGNTIYF
DNA: TGCAGCGTTGAAGTCAGAGCCCTCTCTGGAAACACCATATATTTT

D: NA
V: TRBV3-1/TRBV3-2
size: NA
J: TRBJ1-6
CDR3: CASSPLRQVYNSPLHF
DNA: TGTGCCAGCAGCCCCCTAAGACAGGTTTATAATTCACCCCTCCACTTT

D: TRBD1
V: TRBV2
size: once
J: TRBJ1-1
CDR3: CATKRGQITEAFF
DNA: TGTGCCACCAAAAGGGGACAGATCACTGAAGCTTTCTTT

D: TRBD1
V: TRBV7-9
size: NA
J: TRBJ2-7
CDR3: CASSLPPGQVSYEQYF
DNA: TGTGCCAGCAGCCTTCCCCCGGGACAGGTCTCCTACGAGCAGTACTTC

D: NA
V: TRBV30
size: NA
J: TRBJ1-3
CDR3: CAWSVREGNTIYF
DNA: TGTGCCTGGAGTGTCCGGGAGGGAAACACCATATATTTT

D: NA
V: TRBV20-1
size: NA
J: TRBJ1-1
CDR3: CSASEFYMNTEAFF
DNA: TGCAGTGCTAGTGAGTTCTACATGAACACTGAAGCTTTCTTT

D: NA
V: TRBV10-3
size: NA
J: TRBJ2-7
CDR3: CAISESLGAREQYF
DNA: TGTGCCATCAGTGAGTCATTGGGGGCGAGGGAGCAGTACTTC

D: TRBD2
V: TRBV24-1
size: once
J: TRBJ2-3
CDR3: CATSDRTSGRSTDTQYF
DNA: TGTGCCACCAGTGACCGGACTAGCGGGAGAAGCACAGATACGCAGTATTTT

D: TRBD1
V: TRBV20-1
size: NA
J: TRBJ1-2
CDR3: CSASAPGGIDGYTF
DNA: TGCAGTGCTAGTGCCCCAGGGGGTATTGATGGCTACACCTTC

D: TRBD2
V: TRBV24-1
size: NA
J: TRBJ2-1
CDR3: CATSDPTSGDYNEQFF
DNA: TGTGCCACCAGTGACCCGACTAGCGGGGACTACAATGAGCAGTTCTTC

D: NA
V: TRBV19
size: NA
J: TRBJ2-1
CDR3: CASRPRGWSNEQFF
DNA: TGTGCCAGTCGTCCTCGGGGCTGGTCCAATGAGCAGTTCTTC

D: TRBD2
V: TRBV30
size: once
J: TRBJ2-2
CDR3: CAWSDLAGFMMNTGELFF
DNA: TGTGCCTGGAGTGATCTAGCGGGATTCATGATGAACACCGGGGAGCTGTTTTTT

D: NA
V: TRBV5-1
size: NA
J: TRBJ1-5
CDR3: CASSLDGVNQPQHF
DNA: TGCGCCAGCAGCTTGGATGGGGTAAACCAGCCCCAGCATTTT

D: TRBD2
V: TRBV28
size: NA
J: TRBJ2-2
CDR3: CASSLWLAGVGGELFF
DNA: TGTGCCAGCAGTTTATGGCTAGCGGGAGTGGGCGGGGAGCTGTTTTTT

D: TRBD2
V: TRBV30
size: NA
J: TRBJ2-7
CDR3: CACTGSGRYEQYF
DNA: TGTGCCTGCACAGGTAGCGGGAGATACGAGCAGTACTTC

D: NA
V: TRBV6-1
size: NA
J: TRBJ1-5
CDR3: CASSEFYQPQHF
DNA: TGTGCCAGCAGTGAATTCTATCAGCCCCAGCATTTT

D: NA
V: TRBV19
size: NA
J: TRBJ1-4
CDR3: CASSNTGVTNEKLFF
DNA: TGTGCCAGTAGTAACACCGGGGTTACTAATGAAAAACTGTTTTTT

D: NA
V: TRBV7-2
size: NA
J: TRBJ1-3
CDR3: CASQGLSGNTIYF
DNA: TGTGCCAGCCAGGGTCTCTCTGGAAACACCATATATTTT

D: TRBD1
V: TRBV25-1
size: NA
J: TRBJ1-1
CDR3: CASRDRGRGRTEAFF
DNA: TGTGCCAGCAGGGACAGGGGCAGGGGGAGGACTGAAGCTTTCTTT

D: TRBD2
V: TRBV9
size: NA
J: TRBJ2-1
CDR3: CASSVAKDGTSGRDSYNEQFF
DNA: TGTGCCAGCAGCGTAGCCAAAGACGGGACTAGCGGGAGGGACTCCTACAATGAGCAGTTCTTC

D: NA
V: TRBV28
size: few
J: TRBJ1-5
CDR3: CASSPKGGYRLSNQPQHF
DNA: TGTGCCAGCAGTCCCAAAGGGGGGTATCGCCTTAGCAATCAGCCCCAGCATTTT

D: TRBD2
V: TRBV7-2
size: NA
J: TRBJ2-4
CDR3: CASTRGSGRVNIQYF
DNA: TGTGCCAGCACCCGTGGGAGCGGGAGGGTAAACATTCAGTACTTC

D: TRBD1
V: TRBV5-1
size: NA
J: TRBJ2-7
CDR3: CASSFTGGRLEQYF
DNA: TGCGCCAGCAGCTTCACAGGGGGCCGGCTCGAGCAGTACTTC

D: NA
V: TRBV6-1
size: NA
J: TRBJ2-3
CDR3: CASSEVSRGPYSTDTQYF
DNA: TGTGCCAGCAGTGAAGTAAGCAGGGGCCCTTACAGCACAGATACGCAGTATTTT

D: TRBD2
V: TRBV11-2
size: NA
J: TRBJ2-7
CDR3: CASSLGTSLYEQYF
DNA: TGTGCCAGCAGCTTAGGGACTAGTCTCTACGAGCAGTACTTC

D: NA
V: TRBV19
size: few
J: TRBJ1-1
CDR3: CASSNLFSDRADTEAFF
DNA: TGTGCCAGTAGTAACTTGTTCTCGGATCGAGCGGACACTGAAGCTTTCTTT